A selection of T cell receptor beta chains follows, all from one sample in a study of blood T cell repertoires in COVID-19. Method: immunoSEQ multiplex PCR; TCRdb's copy keeps in-frame clones and lacks some. This table has 350,000 to 450,000 clones, 75% to 90% appearing once. Sequencing was performed on PBMCs or T cells enriched from blood (not recorded which). The receptors come from a woman aged 50 to 65 who had recovered from COVID-19. Each CDR3 is given with its conserved first and last residue. The D gene is left open where the match is weak. A clone size is listed for some rows: how often the clone was seen (once, few, many), or a class if it is expanded.

J | V | size | D | DNA | CDR3
TRBJ1-2 | TRBV2 | once | NA | TGTGCCAGCAGCGACCACAGAGCCCGCCCGAACGATGGCTACACCTTC | CASSDHRARPNDGYTF
TRBJ2-7 | TRBV3-1/TRBV3-2 | NA | TRBD1 | TGTGCCAGCAGCCAAGGACAGGGGGCATTCTACGAGCAGTACTTC | CASSQGQGAFYEQYF
TRBJ2-5 | TRBV3-1/TRBV3-2 | NA | NA | TGTGCCAGCAGCCGCGGTGCAGGGCGCCAAGAGACCCAGTACTTC | CASSRGAGRQETQYF
TRBJ2-7 | TRBV5-7 | NA | TRBD2 | TGTGCCAGCAGCTTAGTACTAGCGGCCTCCTACGAGCAGTACTTC | CASSLVLAASYEQYF
TRBJ1-1 | TRBV19 | few | NA | TGTGCCAGTAGTATAAAGGCCCGAGGCACTGAAGCTTTCTTT | CASSIKARGTEAFF
TRBJ1-6 | TRBV6-5 | NA | TRBD1 | TGTGCCAGCGCTTGGGACAGGAATTCACCCCTCCACTTT | CASAWDRNSPLHF
TRBJ1-6 | TRBV7-9 | NA | NA | TGTGCCACCTCGGCGGGGGACTATAATTCACCCCTCCACTTT | CATSAGDYNSPLHF
TRBJ2-1 | TRBV14 | NA | NA | TGTGCCAGCAGCCAACTTGGGGGGGGCATAGGTGAGCAGTTCTTC | CASSQLGGGIGEQFF
TRBJ2-7 | TRBV6-2/TRBV6-3 | few | TRBD2 | TGTGCCAGCAGTGTGGGACTAGCGGGGGCGGTGCAGTACTTC | CASSVGLAGAVQYF
TRBJ2-6 | TRBV11-3 | NA | TRBD1 | TGTGCCAGCAGCCCCGGACAGGGGCGGGGGGCCAACGTCCTGACTTTC | CASSPGQGRGANVLTF
TRBJ2-7 | TRBV9 | once | TRBD2 | TGTGCCAGCAGCGTGAGCGGGGAGCACGAGCAGTACTTC | CASSVSGEHEQYF
TRBJ2-1 | TRBV5-5 | NA | TRBD2 | TGTGCCAGCAGGAGGGGACTAGCGGAGTACAATGAGCAGTTCTTC | CASRRGLAEYNEQFF
TRBJ1-6 | TRBV3-1/TRBV3-2 | NA | NA | TGTGCCAGCAGCCAGGTCCACACCTATAATTCACCCCTCCACTTT | CASSQVHTYNSPLHF
TRBJ2-1 | TRBV7-8 | NA | TRBD2 | TGTGCCAGCAGCTATATCGACGGACTAGCGGGGGGGCAGTACAATGAGCAGTTCTTC | CASSYIDGLAGGQYNEQFF
TRBJ2-7 | TRBV29-1 | NA | NA | TGCAGCGTTCCATTAGCGGACTCCTACGAGCAGTACTTC | CSVPLADSYEQYF
TRBJ1-1 | TRBV6-2/TRBV6-3 | NA | TRBD1 | TGTGCCAGCAGTTCCCCCGGGACAGGGTCGGGCACTGAAGCTTTCTTT | CASSSPGTGSGTEAFF
TRBJ1-2 | TRBV25-1 | NA | NA | TGTGCCAGCAGTGCCCGACAGAGTGGCTATGGCTACACCTTC | CASSARQSGYGYTF
TRBJ1-1 | TRBV7-3 | NA | TRBD1 | TGTGCCAGCAGCTCCTGGGGTCAGGGGGCACTGAACACTGAAGCTTTCTTT | CASSSWGQGALNTEAFF
TRBJ1-1 | TRBV27 | NA | NA | TGTGCCAGCAGTTTATCTAGTATGGGCAGGGGACACCTAAGGACTGAAGCTTTCTTT | CASSLSSMGRGHLRTEAFF
TRBJ2-1 | TRBV2 | NA | TRBD2 | TGTGCCAGCAGTGAAGCTTTGTTTGGACTAGCGGGGAGACCTTCCTACAATGAGCAGTTCTTC | CASSEALFGLAGRPSYNEQFF
TRBJ1-1 | TRBV10-3 | NA | TRBD1 | TGTGCCACGGAACAGGGGGCGAACACTGAAGCTTTCTTT | CATEQGANTEAFF
TRBJ1-4 | TRBV24-1 | NA | TRBD1 | TGTGCCCCGGACAGGGTAGCAGCTAATGAAAAACTGTTTTTT | CAPDRVAANEKLFF
TRBJ1-3 | TRBV7-9 | once | NA | TGTGCCAGCAGCTTATTCGGCAGGCAAATCTCTGGAAACACCATATATTTT | CASSLFGRQISGNTIYF
TRBJ2-7 | TRBV6-5 | NA | NA | TGTGCCTCCTGCCCTAGCTCCTACGAGCAGTACTTC | CASCPSSYEQYF
TRBJ1-1 | TRBV19 | NA | TRBD1 | TGTGCCAGTAGTATCATTCCGGGACAGTCCACTGAAGCTTTCTTT | CASSIIPGQSTEAFF
TRBJ2-3 | TRBV18 | once | NA | TGTGCCAGCTCACCACTGGAGGTTGTGGGCGGCACAGATACGCAGTATTTT | CASSPLEVVGGTDTQYF
TRBJ1-1 | TRBV19 | NA | NA | TGTGCCAGTAGCGCCCGAGTCATCACTGAAGCTTTCTTT | CASSARVITEAFF
TRBJ2-5 | TRBV19 | NA | NA | TGTGCCAGTAGTATTCGGGAGACCCAGTACTTC | CASSIRETQYF
TRBJ2-7 | TRBV29-1 | NA | NA | TGCAGCGTTGAAGGTTTCAGGAACTCCTACGAGCAGTACTTC | CSVEGFRNSYEQYF
TRBJ2-7 | TRBV29-1 | NA | TRBD1 | TGCAGCGTTCGGGGACAGGTCCCCTACGAGCAGTACTTC | CSVRGQVPYEQYF
TRBJ1-4 | TRBV5-6 | NA | NA | TGTGCCAGCAGCTTCCGAGGAACTAATGAAAAACTGTTTTTT | CASSFRGTNEKLFF
TRBJ1-2 | TRBV5-1 | once | NA | TGCGCCAGCAGCCACAGCGGGGGGACAAACTATGGCTACACCTTC | CASSHSGGTNYGYTF
TRBJ2-2 | TRBV5-6 | NA | TRBD2 | TGTGCCAGCAGCTGGGGGGGTGGAGCCACCGGGGAGCTGTTTTTT | CASSWGGGATGELFF
TRBJ1-3 | TRBV7-2 | NA | TRBD1 | TGTGCCAGCAGCCCAGGGGGCTCTGGAAACACCATATATTTT | CASSPGGSGNTIYF
TRBJ1-2 | TRBV11-2 | few | NA | TGTGCCAGCAGCTTGACGGGCTATGGCTACACCTTC | CASSLTGYGYTF
TRBJ2-7 | TRBV5-6 | NA | TRBD1 | TGTGCCAGCAGCTTCCGACAGGGCTACGAGCAGTACTTC | CASSFRQGYEQYF
TRBJ1-4 | TRBV30 | NA | NA | TGTGCCTGGAGTAACGGTAATGAAAAACTGTTTTTT | CAWSNGNEKLFF
TRBJ1-2 | TRBV24-1 | NA | NA | TGTGCCACCAGTGATTTCGGGTATGGCTACACCTTC | CATSDFGYGYTF
TRBJ1-4 | TRBV11-2 | NA | TRBD1 | TGTGCCAGCATGAATATCCCAGGGGGCGCGGAAAAACTGTTTTTT | CASMNIPGGAEKLFF
TRBJ1-5 | TRBV19 | NA | NA | TGTGCCAGTAGTAACGGGATCCTGCCCCAGCATTTT | CASSNGILPQHF
TRBJ1-3 | TRBV30 | NA | NA | TGTGCCTGGGATTACGGGGGGTCTGGAAACACCATATATTTT | CAWDYGGSGNTIYF
TRBJ2-1 | TRBV5-1 | NA | NA | TGCGCCAGCAGCTTGGCCGCCAGAACTACTACTACGGGTGAGCAGTTCTTC | CASSLAARTTTTGEQFF
TRBJ2-3 | TRBV7-3 | NA | NA | TGTGCCAGCAGCACCAGGGCGGGCACAGATACGCAGTATTTT | CASSTRAGTDTQYF
TRBJ1-2 | TRBV7-9 | NA | NA | TGTGCCAGCAGGCCAGTGACGGACTCGTTTGAGGGCTACACCTTC | CASRPVTDSFEGYTF
TRBJ1-1 | TRBV15 | NA | TRBD1 | TGTGCCACCAGCAGAGACCGACAGGGGGCTAACATGAACACTGAAGCTTTCTTT | CATSRDRQGANMNTEAFF